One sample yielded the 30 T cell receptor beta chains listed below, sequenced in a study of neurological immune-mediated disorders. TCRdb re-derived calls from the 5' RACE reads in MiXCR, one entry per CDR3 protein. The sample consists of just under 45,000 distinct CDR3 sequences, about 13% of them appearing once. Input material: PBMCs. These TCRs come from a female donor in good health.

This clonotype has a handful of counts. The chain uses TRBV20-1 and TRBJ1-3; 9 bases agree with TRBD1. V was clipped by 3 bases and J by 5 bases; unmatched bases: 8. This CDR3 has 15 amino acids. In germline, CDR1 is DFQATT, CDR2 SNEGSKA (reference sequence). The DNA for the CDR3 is TGCAGTGCTAGTTGGGTGGACAGGGGCCGAAACACCATATATTTT. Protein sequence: CSASWVDRGRNTIYF.

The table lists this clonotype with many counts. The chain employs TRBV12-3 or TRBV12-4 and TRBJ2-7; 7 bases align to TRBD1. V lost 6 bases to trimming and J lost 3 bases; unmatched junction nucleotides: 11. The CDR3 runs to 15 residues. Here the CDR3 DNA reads TGTGCCAGCAGCCCATCATGGGCAGGGGGCTACGAGCAGTACTTC. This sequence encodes CASSPSWAGGYEQYF.

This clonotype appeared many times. The DNA for the CDR3 is TGCAGTGCTAGAATCCTAGCGGGTGTGAATGAGCAGTTCTTC. Translation: CSARILAGVNEQFF. The chain recombines TRBV20-1 with TRBJ2-1; 8 nucleotides match TRBD2. The V and J ends lost 2 bases and 7 bases, in that order; junction bases with no gene match: 7. Germline CDR1 reads DFQATT; CDR2 reads SNEGSKA (reference sequence). The CDR3 spans 14 residues.

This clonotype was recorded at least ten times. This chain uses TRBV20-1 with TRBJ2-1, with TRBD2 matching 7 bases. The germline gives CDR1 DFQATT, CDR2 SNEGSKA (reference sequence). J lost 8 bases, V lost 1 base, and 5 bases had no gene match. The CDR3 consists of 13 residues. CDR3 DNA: TGCAGTGCTAGAGGTCCGACTAGCCATGAGCAGTTCTTC. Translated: CSARGPTSHEQFF.

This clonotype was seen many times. CDR3 sequence reads: CASTLSPGTASYEQYF. The DNA of the CDR3 is TGTGCCAGCACCCTTAGTCCGGGGACAGCCTCCTACGAGCAGTACTTC. V gene TRBV2 combines with J gene TRBJ2-7, with 7 bases that match TRBD1. Germline-derived CDR1 and CDR2 are SNHLY and FYNNEI. The trim removed 7 bases at V and 0 bases at J, leaving 12 bases unmatched. The CDR3 runs to 16 residues.

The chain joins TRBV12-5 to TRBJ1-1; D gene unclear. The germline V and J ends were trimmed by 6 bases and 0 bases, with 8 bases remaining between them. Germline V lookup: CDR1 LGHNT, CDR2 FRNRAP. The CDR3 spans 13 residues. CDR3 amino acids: CASGIELNTEAFF. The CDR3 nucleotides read TGTGCTAGTGGCATCGAGTTGAACACTGAAGCTTTCTTT.

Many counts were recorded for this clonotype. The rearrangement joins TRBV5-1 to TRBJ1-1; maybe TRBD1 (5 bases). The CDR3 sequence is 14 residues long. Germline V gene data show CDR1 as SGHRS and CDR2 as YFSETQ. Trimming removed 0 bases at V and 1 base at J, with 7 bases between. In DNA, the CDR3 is TGCGCCAGCAGCTTGGCCGGGGGGAACACTGAAGCTTTCTTT. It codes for CASSLAGGNTEAFF.

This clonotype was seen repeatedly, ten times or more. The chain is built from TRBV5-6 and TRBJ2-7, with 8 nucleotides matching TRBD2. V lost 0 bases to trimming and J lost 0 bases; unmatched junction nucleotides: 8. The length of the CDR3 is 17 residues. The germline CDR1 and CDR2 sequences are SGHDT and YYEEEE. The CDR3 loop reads CASSLVIAGGFSYEQYF. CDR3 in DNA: TGTGCCAGCAGCTTGGTTATTGCGGGGGGATTCTCCTACGAGCAGTACTTC. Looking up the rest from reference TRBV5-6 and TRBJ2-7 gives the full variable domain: DAGVTQSPTHLIKTRGQQVTLRCSPKSGHDTVSWYQQALGQGPQFIFQYYEEEERQRGNFPDRFSGHQFPNYSSELNVNALLLGDSALYLCASSLVIAGGFSYEQYFGPGTRLTVT.

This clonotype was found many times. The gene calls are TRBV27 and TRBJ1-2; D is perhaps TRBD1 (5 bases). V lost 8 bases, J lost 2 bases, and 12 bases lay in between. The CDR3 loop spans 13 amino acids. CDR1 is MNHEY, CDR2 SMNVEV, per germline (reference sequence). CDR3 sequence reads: CASRQNLNYGYTF. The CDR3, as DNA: TGTGCCAGCCGACAGAACCTAAACTATGGCTACACCTTC.

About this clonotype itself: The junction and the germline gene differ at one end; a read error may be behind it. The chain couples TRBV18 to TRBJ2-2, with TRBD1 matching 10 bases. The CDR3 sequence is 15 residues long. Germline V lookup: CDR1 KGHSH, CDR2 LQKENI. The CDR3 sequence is CVSSPGTGDTVELFF. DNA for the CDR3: TGTGTCAGCTCGCCCGGGACAGGGGACACCGTGGAGCTGTTTTTT.

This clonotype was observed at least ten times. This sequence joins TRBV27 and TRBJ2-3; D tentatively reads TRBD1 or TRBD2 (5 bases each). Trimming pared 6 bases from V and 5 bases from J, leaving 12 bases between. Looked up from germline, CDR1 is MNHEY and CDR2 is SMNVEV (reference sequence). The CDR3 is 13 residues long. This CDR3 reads CASSGRAGDTQYF. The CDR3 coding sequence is TGTGCCAGCAGCGGCAGGGCGGGAGATACGCAGTATTTT.

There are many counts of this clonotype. CDR3 DNA: TGCGCCAGCAGCCAGGGGACAGACCGAATGAACACTGAAGCTTTCTTT. This translates into CASSQGTDRMNTEAFF. The chain uses TRBV5-1 and TRBJ1-1, with 7 nucleotides matching TRBD1. Trimming at V came to 4 bases and at J to 0 bases, leaving 9 bases not matched to a gene. The germline CDR1 and CDR2 sequences are SGHRS and YFSETQ. This CDR3 is built from 16 residues.

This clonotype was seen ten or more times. The CDR3 region is CASSLKTNSPLHF. In DNA form, the CDR3 reads TGTGCCAGCAGTTTGAAGACAAATTCACCCCTCCACTTT. The V call is TRBV12-3 or TRBV12-4, the J call TRBJ1-6; no definite D call. CDR3 length equals 13 residues. V lost 3 bases to trimming and J lost 7 bases, with 7 bases between them.

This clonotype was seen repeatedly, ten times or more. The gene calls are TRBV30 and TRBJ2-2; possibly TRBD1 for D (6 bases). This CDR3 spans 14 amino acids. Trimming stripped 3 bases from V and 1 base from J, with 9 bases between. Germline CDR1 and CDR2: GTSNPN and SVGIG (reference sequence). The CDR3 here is CAWSADRNTGELFF. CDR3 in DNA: TGTGCCTGGAGCGCGGACAGGAACACCGGGGAGCTGTTTTTT. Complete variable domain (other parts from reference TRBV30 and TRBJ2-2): SQTIHQWPATLVQPVGSPLSLECTVEGTSNPNLYWYRQAAGRGLQLLFYSVGIGQISSEVPQNLSASRPQDRQFILSSKKLLLSDSGFYLCAWSADRNTGELFFGEGSRLTVL.

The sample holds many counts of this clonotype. The CDR3 DNA sequence: TGTGCCAGCAGCTTGGCAGGGTCCGGGGCAGATACGCAGTATTTT. Its protein product is CASSLAGSGADTQYF. The chain employs TRBV5-5 and TRBJ2-3; D may correspond to TRBD1 or TRBD2 (5 bases each). Per germline, CDR1 SGHKS and CDR2 YYEKEE (reference sequence). V was trimmed by 0 bases and J by 4 bases, leaving 12 bases between them. The CDR3 sequence is 15 residues long.

CDR3 protein: CASSKGTDNTGELFF. CDR3 bases: TGTGCCAGCAGCAAGGGGACAGACAACACCGGGGAGCTGTTTTTT. The chain carries TRBV7-9 and TRBJ2-2; 7 bases align to TRBD1. Germline CDR1 is SEHNR and CDR2 is FQNEAQ (reference sequence). J gave up 2 bases and V 5 bases, and 5 bases lay outside the gene matches. The CDR3 extends over 15 amino acids.

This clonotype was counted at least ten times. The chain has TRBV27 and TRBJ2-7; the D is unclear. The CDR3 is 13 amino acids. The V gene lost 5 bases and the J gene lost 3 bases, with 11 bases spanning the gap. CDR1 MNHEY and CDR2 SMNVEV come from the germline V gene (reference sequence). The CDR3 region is CASSASRYYEQYF. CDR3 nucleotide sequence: TGTGCCAGCAGTGCGTCCCGTTACTACGAGCAGTACTTC.

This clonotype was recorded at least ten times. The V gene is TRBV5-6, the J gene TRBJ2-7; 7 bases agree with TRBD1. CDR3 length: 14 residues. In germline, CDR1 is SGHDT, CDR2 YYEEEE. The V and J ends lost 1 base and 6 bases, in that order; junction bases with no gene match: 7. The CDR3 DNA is TGTGCCAGCAGCTTGACAGGGGAAACTTCCGAGCAGTACTTC. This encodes CASSLTGETSEQYF.

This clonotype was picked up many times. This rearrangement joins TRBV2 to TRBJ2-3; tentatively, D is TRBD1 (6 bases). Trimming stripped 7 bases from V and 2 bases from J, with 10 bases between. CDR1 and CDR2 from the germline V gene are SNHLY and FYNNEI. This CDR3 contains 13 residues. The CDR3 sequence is CASTRGTTDTQYF. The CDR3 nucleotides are TGTGCCAGCACTAGGGGGACCACAGATACGCAGTATTTT.

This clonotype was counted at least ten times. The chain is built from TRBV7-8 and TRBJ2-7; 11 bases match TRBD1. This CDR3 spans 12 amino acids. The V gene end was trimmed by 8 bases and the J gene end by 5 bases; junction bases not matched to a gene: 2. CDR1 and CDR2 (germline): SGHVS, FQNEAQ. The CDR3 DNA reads TGTGCCAGCCGGACAGGGGGCGACGAGCAGTACTTC. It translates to CASRTGGDEQYF.

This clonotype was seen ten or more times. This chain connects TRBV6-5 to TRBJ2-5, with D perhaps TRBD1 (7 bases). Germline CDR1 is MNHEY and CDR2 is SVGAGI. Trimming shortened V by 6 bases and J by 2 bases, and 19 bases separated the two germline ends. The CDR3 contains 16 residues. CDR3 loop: CASSSGGNGPQETQYF. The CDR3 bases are TGTGCCAGCAGCTCAGGGGGGAACGGACCGCAAGAGACCCAGTACTTC.

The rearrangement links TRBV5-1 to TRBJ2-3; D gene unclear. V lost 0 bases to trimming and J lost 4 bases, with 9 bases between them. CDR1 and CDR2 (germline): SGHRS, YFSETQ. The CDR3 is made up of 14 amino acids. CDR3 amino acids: CASSLASTPDTQYF. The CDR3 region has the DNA TGCGCCAGCAGCTTGGCCTCGACGCCAGATACGCAGTATTTT.

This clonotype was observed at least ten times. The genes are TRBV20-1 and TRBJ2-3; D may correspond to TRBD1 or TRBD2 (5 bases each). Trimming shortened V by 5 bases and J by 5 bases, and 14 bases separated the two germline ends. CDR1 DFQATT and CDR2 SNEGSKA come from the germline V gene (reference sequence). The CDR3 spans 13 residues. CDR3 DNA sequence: TGCAGTGCTGGGACCAAGTTGGGAGATACGCAGTATTTT. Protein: CSAGTKLGDTQYF.

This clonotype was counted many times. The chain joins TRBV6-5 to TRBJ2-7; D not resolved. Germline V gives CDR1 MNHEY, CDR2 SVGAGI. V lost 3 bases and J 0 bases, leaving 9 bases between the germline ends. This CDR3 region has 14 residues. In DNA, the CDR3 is TGTGCCAGCAGTTATACCCGAAGCTCCTACGAGCAGTACTTC. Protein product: CASSYTRSSYEQYF.

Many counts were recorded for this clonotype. This CDR3 is CASSLGQIYSGNTIYF. CDR3 DNA sequence: TGCGCCAGCAGCTTGGGGCAGATCTACTCTGGAAACACCATATATTTT. The genes are TRBV5-1 and TRBJ1-3, with D uncertain. There are 16 residues in the CDR3. The V and J ends lost 0 bases and 0 bases respectively, with 10 bases between them. Germline CDR1 is SGHRS and CDR2 is YFSETQ.

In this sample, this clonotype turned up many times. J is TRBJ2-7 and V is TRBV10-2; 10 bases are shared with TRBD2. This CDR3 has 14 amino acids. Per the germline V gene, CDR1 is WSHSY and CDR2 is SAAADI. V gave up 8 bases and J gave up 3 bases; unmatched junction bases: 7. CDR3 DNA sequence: TGCGCCAGCGGGATAGCGGGGGGCCTCTACGAGCAGTACTTC. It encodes CASGIAGGLYEQYF.

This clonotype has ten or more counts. The CDR3, as DNA: TGTGCCAGCAGCTCCGGGGCGGGGGATCGCACAGATACGCAGTATTTT. It translates to CASSSGAGDRTDTQYF. The chain recombines TRBV7-2 with TRBJ2-3, with 7 bases matching TRBD2. V was pared by 4 bases and J by 1 base, with 8 bases of the junction left unmatched. CDR3 length: 16 residues. In germline, CDR1 is SGHTA, CDR2 FQGNSA.

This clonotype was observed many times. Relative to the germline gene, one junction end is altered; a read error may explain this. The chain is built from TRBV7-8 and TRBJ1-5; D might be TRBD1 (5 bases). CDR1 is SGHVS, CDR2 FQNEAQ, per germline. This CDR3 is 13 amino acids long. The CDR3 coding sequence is TGTGCCAGCAGTTTAGAGGTCCGGACAACCCAGCATTTT. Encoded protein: CASSLEVRTTQHF. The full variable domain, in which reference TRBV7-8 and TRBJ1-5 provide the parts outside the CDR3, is GAGVSQSPRYKVAKRGQDVALRCDPISGHVSLFWYQQALGQGPEFLTYFQNEAQLDKSGLPSDRFFAERPEGSVSTLKIQRTQQEDSAVYLCASSLEVRTTQHFGDGTRLSIL.

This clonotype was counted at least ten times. This chain's CDR3 is CASSLRGGRGYNNEQFF. The CDR3 nucleotides read TGTGCCAGCAGTTTAAGGGGCGGCAGGGGCTATAACAATGAGCAGTTCTTC. The V and J genes are TRBV12-3 or TRBV12-4 and TRBJ2-1; the D gene is possibly TRBD1 (6 bases). V shed 2 bases and J shed 5 bases, with 19 bases lying between them. CDR3 size: 17 residues.

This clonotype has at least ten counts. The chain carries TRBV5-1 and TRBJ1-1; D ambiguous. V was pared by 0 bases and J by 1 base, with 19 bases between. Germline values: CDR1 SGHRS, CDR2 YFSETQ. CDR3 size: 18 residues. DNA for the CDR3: TGCGCCAGCAGCTTGGGATGGGCCAGTGTCGGCCGGAACACTGAAGCTTTCTTT. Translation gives CASSLGWASVGRNTEAFF.